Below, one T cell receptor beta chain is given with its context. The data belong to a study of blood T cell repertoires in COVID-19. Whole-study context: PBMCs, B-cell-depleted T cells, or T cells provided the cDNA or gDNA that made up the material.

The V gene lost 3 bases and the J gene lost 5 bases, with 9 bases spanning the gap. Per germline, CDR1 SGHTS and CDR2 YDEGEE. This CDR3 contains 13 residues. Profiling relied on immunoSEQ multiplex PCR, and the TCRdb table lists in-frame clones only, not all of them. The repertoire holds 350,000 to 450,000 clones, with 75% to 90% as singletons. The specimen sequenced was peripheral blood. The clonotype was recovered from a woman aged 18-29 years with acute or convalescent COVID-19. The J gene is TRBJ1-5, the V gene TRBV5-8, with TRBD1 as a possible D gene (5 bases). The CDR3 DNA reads TGTGCCAGCAGCTCTCAGGGTGATCAGCCCCAGCATTTT. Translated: CASSSQGDQPQHF.